This T cell receptor (beta chain) was recovered during a study of early T cells in non-severe SARS-CoV-2 infection (dated by TCRdb to the early 2020s). A note on the overall study: Because TCR sequencing was done on bulk RNA from unsorted whole blood, the alpha and beta chains could not be paired.

Libraries were built with 5' RACE. Instrument on record: NextSeq 500. In the TCR library protocol, unique molecular identifiers were attached to individual cDNA molecules to correct for PCR bias and sequencing error. Both TCR alpha and beta chains were sequenced, and tight co-correlation was observed between alpha and beta sequence abundances in each sample. The published analysis was carried out like this. Decombinator V4 was used to annotate TCR sequences for V gene, J gene and CDR3. Expanded TCRs were defined as changing significantly between any two time points under a Poisson model with p below 0.0001. TCR abundances were normalised to the total number of TCRs sequenced per sample and expressed as counts per million. TRAV1-2 paired with TRAJ12, TRAJ20 or TRAJ33 defined MAIT TCRs, while TRAV10 paired with TRAJ18 defined iNKT TCRs. VDJdb, accessed 1 November 2021, was searched for CMV, EBV and SARS-CoV-2 annotated TCRs, with TCRs annotated for multiple antigens excluded. Using fastp at Q25 and MiXCR, TCRdb reprocessed the public reads and kept productive beta chains. CDR3 protein sequences are deduplicated, and each keeps its most common genes and DNA. TCRdb's processing, not the authors', yielded these V and J calls. The sample profile shows around 44,000 distinct CDR3 sequences; about 10% of them were found once. The ten largest account for roughly 8% of the sample.

Study-level results and caveats: VDJdb matching was skewed toward anti-spike CD8 responses, so virus-specific expansions were likely underestimated and private and CD4 specificities were missed.

This clonotype was counted ten times or more. Its specific antigen is unknown. Nothing much larger sits one base from this clone, and base qualities are not available. The study was a case-control design nested within a healthcare worker cohort in London, UK, with weekly nasopharyngeal swab PCR tests and blood sampling. Between 23 and 31 March 2020, the week of the UK lockdown, healthcare workers were enrolled and then followed up weekly for as long as 16 weeks. V gives up 1 base and J gives up 0 bases, and the segment between their germline ends measures 3 bases. CDR1 SGHVS and CDR2 FNYEAQ were looked up in the germline V gene. The CDR3 covers 14 residues, taking in both the cysteine and the phenylalanine. Just the 42-base CDR3 DNA is kept, in frame starting at base 1.

This sequence originates from an adult who was a healthcare worker with PCR-confirmed SARS-CoV-2 infection or an uninfected control (not recorded which). Sequencing used whole blood. The chain is assembled from TRBV7-6 and TRBJ1-4, with the identity of the D gene unclear. CDR3 reads: CASSLGATNEKLFF. The DNA sequence is as follows: TGTGCCAGCAGCTTAGGTGCAACTAATGAAAAACTGTTTTTT.